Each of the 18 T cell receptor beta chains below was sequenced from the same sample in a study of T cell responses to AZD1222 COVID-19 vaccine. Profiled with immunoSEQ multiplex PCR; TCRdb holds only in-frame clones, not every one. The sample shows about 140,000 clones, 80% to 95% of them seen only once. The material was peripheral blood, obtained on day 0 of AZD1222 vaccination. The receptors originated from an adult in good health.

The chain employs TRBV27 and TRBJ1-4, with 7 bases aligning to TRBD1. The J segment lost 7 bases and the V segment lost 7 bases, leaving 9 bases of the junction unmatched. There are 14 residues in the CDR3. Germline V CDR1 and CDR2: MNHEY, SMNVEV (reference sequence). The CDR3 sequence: CASKLRGVSEKLFF. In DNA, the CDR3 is TGTGCCAGCAAACTCAGGGGGGTGAGTGAAAAACTGTTTTTT.

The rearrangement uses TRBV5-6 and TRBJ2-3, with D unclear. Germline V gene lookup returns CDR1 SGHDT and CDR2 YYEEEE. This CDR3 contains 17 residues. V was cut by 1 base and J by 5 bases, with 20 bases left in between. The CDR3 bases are TGTGCCAGCAGCTTGCTTGGGGTCCCAGGAGTGGGAGATACGCAGTATTTT. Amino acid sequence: CASSLLGVPGVGDTQYF.

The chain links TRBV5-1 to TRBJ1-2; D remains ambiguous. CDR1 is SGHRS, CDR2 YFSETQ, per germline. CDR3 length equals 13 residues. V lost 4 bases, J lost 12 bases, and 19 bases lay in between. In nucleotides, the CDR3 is TGCGCCAGCAGCATGACGATACCCGACCAACACACCTTC. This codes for CASSMTIPDQHTF.

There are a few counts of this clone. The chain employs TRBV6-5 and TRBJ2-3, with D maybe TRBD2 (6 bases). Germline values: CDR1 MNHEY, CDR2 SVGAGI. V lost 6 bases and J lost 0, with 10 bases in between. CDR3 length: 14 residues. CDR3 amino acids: CASSSGTSTDTQYF. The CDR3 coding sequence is TGTGCCAGCAGCTCCGGGACTAGCACAGATACGCAGTATTTT.

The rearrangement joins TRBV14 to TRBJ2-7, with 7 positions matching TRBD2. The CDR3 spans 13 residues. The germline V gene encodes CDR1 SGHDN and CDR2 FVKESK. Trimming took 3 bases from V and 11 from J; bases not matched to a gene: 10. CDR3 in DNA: TGTGCCAGCAGCCACCTCGGACTAGTTGAGGAGTACTTC. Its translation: CASSHLGLVEEYF.

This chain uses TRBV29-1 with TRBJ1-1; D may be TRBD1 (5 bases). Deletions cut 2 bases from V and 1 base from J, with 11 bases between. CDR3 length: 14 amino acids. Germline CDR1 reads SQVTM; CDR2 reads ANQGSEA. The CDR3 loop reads CSVESREKNTEAFF. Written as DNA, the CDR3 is TGCAGCGTTGAAAGCAGGGAGAAGAACACTGAAGCTTTCTTT.

The CDR3 sequence is CASREFMNTEAFF. The CDR3 coding sequence is TGCGCCAGCAGAGAATTCATGAACACTGAAGCTTTCTTT. J is TRBJ1-1 and V is TRBV5-1; no definite D call. The CDR3 runs to 13 residues. Trimming pared 5 bases from V and 0 bases from J, leaving 8 bases between. Germline-derived CDR1 and CDR2 are SGHRS and YFSETQ.

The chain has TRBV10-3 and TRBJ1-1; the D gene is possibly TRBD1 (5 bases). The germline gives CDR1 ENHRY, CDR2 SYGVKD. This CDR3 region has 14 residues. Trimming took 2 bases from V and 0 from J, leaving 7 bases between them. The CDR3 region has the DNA TGTGCCATCAGTGAGGGACAATTGAACACTGAAGCTTTCTTT. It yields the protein CAISEGQLNTEAFF.

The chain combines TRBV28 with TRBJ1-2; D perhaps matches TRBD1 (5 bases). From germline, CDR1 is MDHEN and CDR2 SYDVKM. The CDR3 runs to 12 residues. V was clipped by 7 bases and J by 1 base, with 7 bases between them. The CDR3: CASTRVNYGYTF. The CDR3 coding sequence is TGTGCCAGCACCAGGGTTAACTATGGCTACACCTTC.

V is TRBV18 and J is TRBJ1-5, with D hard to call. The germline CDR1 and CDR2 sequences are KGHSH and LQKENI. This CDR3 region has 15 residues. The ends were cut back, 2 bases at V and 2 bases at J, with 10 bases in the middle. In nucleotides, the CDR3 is TGTGCCAGCTCACCAAAGGGAGAGCGCAATCAGCCCCAGCATTTT. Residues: CASSPKGERNQPQHF.

CDR3 bases: TGTGCCAGCAGTTACAGCGGGGGCCGAGACGAGCAGTACTTC. Amino acids: CASSYSGGRDEQYF. The V call is TRBV6-5, the J call TRBJ2-7, with 8 nucleotides matching TRBD2. CDR3 size: 14 residues. Germline V gene lookup returns CDR1 MNHEY and CDR2 SVGAGI. Trimming cost V 2 bases and J 5 bases; bases outside gene matches: 5.

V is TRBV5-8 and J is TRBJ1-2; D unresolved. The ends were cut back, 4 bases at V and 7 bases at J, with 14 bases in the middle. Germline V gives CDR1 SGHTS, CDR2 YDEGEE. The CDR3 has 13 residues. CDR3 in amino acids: CASSPTVQSGYTF. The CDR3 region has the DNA TGTGCCAGCAGCCCTACTGTACAATCTGGCTACACCTTC.

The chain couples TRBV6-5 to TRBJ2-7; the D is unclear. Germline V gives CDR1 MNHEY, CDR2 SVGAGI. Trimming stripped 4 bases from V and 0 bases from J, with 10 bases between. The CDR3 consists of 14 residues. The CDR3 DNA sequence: TGTGCCAGCAGTTCCCCACAGAGCTCCTACGAGCAGTACTTC. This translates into CASSSPQSSYEQYF.

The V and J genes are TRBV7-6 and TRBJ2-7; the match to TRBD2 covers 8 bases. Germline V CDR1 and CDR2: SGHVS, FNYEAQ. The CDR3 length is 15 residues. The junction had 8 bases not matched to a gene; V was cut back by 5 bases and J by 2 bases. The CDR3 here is CASSLVAGSTYEQYF. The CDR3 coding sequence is TGTGCCAGCAGCCTAGTAGCGGGGAGCACCTACGAGCAGTACTTC.

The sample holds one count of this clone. CDR3 DNA: TGTGCCAGCACGGACAGTTCCTACGAGCAGTACTTC. Translation: CASTDSSYEQYF. The chain couples TRBV2 to TRBJ2-7; maybe TRBD1 (6 bases). From germline, CDR1 is SNHLY and CDR2 FYNNEI. This CDR3 contains 12 residues. V lost 7 bases, J lost 1 base, and 8 bases lay in between.

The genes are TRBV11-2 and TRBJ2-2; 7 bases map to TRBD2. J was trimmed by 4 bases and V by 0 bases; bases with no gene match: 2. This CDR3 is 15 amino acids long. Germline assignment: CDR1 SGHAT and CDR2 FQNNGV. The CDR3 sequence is CASSLEGGSTGELFF. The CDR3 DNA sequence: TGTGCCAGCAGCTTAGAAGGCGGGAGCACCGGGGAGCTGTTTTTT.

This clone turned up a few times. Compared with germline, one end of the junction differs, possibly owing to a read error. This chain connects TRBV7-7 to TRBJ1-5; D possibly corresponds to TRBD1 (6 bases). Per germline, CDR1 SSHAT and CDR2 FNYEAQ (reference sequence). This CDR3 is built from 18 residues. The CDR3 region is CASSQEGYRVLIRQPQHF. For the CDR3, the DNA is TGTGCTAGCAGCCAAGAAGGATACAGGGTTTTGATTCGTCAGCCCCAGCATTTT.

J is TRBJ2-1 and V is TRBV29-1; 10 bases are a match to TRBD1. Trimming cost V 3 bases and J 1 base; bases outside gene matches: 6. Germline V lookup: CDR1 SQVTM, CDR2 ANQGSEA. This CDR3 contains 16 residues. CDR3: CSVDGQGELSYNEQFF. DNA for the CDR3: TGCAGCGTTGACGGACAGGGGGAACTATCCTACAATGAGCAGTTCTTC.